This T cell receptor beta chain is from a study of T cell clonotyping in hematopoietic cell transplantation. Time point defined: recipient sample about 28 days before transplant, after cytoreduction. Samples: about 28 days before transplant, then days 30, 100 and 180 after. Method: immunoSEQ multiplex PCR; TCRdb's copy keeps in-frame clones and lacks some. The data show some 30,000 clones, around 80% seen once. The CDR3 has 15 amino acids. The V end was cut by 5 bases, the J end by 3 bases, with 17 bases between. In germline, CDR1 is SGHVS, CDR2 FNYEAQ. Worth noting for this clone: The antigen is not known.

Study-level points and caveats: Pathologically expanded recipient clonotypes increased progressively from day 30 to day 180 as diversity fell. Graft donor and pretransplant recipient Inverse Simpson Index values predicted broader posttransplant TCR diversity.

The chain uses TRBV7-6 and TRBJ2-7; D gene uncertain. The sequence was collected from a woman in her 30s with chronic myeloid leukemia. Some clones in this sample may be carry-over from other donors' samples. The source material was peripheral blood mononuclear cells, sampled before stem cell transplant. CDR3 residues: CASSPTDGPRYEQYF. The DNA of the CDR3 is TGTGCCAGCAGCCCCACCGACGGACCGCGCTACGAGCAGTACTTC.